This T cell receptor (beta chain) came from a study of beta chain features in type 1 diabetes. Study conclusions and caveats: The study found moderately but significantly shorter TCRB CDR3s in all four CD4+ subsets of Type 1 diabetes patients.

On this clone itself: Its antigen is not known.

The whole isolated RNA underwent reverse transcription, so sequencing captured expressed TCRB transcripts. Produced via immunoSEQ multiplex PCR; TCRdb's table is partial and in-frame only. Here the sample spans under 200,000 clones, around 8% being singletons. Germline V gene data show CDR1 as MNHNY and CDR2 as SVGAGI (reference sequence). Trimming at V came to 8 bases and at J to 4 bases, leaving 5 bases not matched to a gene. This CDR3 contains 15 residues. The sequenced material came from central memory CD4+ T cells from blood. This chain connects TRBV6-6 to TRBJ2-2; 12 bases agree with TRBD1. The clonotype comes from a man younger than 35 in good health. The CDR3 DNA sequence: TGTGCCAGCGGAGGGACAGGGGGCTTCACCGGGGAGCTGTTTTTT. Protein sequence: CASGGTGGFTGELFF.